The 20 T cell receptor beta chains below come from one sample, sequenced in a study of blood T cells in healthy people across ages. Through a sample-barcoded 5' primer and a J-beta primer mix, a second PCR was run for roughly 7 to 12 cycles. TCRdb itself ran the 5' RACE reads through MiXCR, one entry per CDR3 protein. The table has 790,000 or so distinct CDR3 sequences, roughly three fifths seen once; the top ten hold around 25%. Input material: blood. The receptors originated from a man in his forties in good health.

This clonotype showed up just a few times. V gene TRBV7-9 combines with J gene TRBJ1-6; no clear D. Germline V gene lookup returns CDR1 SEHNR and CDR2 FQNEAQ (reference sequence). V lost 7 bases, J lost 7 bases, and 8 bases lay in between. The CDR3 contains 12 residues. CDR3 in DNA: TGTGCCAGCACGGACGGGAATTCACCCCTCCACTTT. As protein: CASTDGNSPLHF.

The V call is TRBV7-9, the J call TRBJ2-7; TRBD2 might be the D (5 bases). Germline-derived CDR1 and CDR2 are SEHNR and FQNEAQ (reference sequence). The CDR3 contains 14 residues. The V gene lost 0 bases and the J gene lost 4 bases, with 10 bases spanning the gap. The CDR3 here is CASSLAEEQYEQYF. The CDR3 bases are TGTGCCAGCAGCTTAGCGGAGGAACAGTACGAGCAGTACTTC.

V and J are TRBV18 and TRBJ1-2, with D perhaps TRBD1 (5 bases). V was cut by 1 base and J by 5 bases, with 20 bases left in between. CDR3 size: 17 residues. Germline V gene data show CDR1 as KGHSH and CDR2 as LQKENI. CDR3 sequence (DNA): TGTGCCAGCTCACCACTATCGTCCCAGGGAGAGGGATATGGCTACACCTTC. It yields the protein CASSPLSSQGEGYGYTF.

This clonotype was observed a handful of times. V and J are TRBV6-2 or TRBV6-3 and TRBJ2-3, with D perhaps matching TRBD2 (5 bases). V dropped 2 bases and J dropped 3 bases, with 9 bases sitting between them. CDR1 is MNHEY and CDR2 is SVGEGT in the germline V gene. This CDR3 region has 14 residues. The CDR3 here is CASSYGEWTDTQYF. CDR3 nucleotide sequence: TGTGCCAGCAGTTACGGGGAGTGGACAGATACGCAGTATTTT.

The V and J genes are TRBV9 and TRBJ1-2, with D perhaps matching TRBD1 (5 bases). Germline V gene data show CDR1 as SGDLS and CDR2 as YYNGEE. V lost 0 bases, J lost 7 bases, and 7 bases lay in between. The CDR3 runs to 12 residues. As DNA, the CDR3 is TGTGCCAGCAGCGTAGATCAGGGTGGCTACACCTTC. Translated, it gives CASSVDQGGYTF. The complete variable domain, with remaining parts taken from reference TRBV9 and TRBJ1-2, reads DSGVTQTPKHLITATGQRVTLRCSPRSGDLSVYWYQQSLDQGLQFLIQYYNGEERAKGNILERFSAQQFPDLHSELNLSSLELGDSALYFCASSVDQGGYTFGSGTRLTVV.

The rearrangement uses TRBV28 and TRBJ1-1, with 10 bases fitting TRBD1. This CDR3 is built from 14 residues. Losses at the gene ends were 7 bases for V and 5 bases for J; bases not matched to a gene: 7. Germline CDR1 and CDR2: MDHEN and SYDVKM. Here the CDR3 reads CASNPRTGGTEAFF. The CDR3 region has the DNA TGTGCCAGCAATCCCAGGACAGGGGGGACTGAAGCTTTCTTT.

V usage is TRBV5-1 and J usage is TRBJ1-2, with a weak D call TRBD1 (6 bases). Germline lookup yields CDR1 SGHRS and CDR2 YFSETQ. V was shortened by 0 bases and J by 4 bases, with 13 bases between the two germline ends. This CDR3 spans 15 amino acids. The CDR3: CASSLAGDRPYGYTF. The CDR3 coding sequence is TGCGCCAGCAGCTTGGCCGGAGACAGGCCCTATGGCTACACCTTC.

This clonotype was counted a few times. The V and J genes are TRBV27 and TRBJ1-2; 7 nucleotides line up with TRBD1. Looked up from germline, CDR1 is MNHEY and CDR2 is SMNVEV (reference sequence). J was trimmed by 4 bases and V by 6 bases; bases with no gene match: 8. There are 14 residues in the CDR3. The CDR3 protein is CASSPGQRIYGYTF. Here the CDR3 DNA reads TGTGCCAGCAGCCCGGGACAGAGGATCTATGGCTACACCTTC.

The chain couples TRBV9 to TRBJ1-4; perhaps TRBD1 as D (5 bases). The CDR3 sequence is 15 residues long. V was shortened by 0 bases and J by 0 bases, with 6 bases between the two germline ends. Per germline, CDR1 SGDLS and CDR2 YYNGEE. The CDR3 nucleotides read TGTGCCAGCAGCGTAGCGGGGGCAACTAATGAAAAACTGTTTTTT. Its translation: CASSVAGATNEKLFF.

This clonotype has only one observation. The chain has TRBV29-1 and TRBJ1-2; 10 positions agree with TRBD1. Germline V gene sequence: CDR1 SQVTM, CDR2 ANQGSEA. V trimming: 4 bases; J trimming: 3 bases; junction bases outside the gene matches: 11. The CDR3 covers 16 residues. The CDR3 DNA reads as TGCAGCGTTGGCAAAGACAGGGGGCCCTCTGACTATGGCTACACCTTC. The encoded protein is CSVGKDRGPSDYGYTF.

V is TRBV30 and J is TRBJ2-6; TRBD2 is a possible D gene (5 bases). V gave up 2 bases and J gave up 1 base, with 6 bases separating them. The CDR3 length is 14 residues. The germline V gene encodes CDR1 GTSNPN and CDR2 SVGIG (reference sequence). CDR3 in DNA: TGTGCCTGGAGTTCGGGGTCTGGGGCCAACGTCCTGACTTTC. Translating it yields CAWSSGSGANVLTF.

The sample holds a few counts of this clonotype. The CDR3 bases are TGTGCCAGCAGCGTAGCCTCCGGGACAGGGGTTGCGAACGAGCAGTACTTC. This translates into CASSVASGTGVANEQYF. This chain uses TRBV9 with TRBJ2-4; 10 bases are shared with TRBD1. The DNA end is a closer match to TRBJ2-7, so the J assignment may be wrong. Germline V gene data show CDR1 as SGDLS and CDR2 as YYNGEE. This CDR3 spans 17 amino acids.

The CDR3: CASGSAVMNTEAFF. In DNA form, the CDR3 reads TGTGCCAGCGGATCGGCAGTCATGAACACTGAAGCTTTCTTT. This chain connects TRBV9 to TRBJ1-1, with D uncertain. This CDR3 spans 14 amino acids. Germline V CDR1 and CDR2: SGDLS, YYNGEE. Trimming left V 7 bases short and J 0 bases short, with 13 bases between.

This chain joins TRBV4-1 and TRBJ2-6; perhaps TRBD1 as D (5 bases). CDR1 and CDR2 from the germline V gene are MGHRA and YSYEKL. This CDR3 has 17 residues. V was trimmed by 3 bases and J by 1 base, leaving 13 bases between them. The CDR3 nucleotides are TGCGCCAGCAGCCAGGATACTACAGGATCTGGGGCCAACGTCCTGACTTTC. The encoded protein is CASSQDTTGSGANVLTF.

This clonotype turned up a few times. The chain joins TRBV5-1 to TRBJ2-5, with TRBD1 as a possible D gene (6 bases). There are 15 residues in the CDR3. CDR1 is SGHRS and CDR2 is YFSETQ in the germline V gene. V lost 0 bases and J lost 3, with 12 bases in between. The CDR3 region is CASSLESRGEETQYF. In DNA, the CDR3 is TGCGCCAGCAGCTTGGAATCCAGGGGAGAAGAGACCCAGTACTTC.

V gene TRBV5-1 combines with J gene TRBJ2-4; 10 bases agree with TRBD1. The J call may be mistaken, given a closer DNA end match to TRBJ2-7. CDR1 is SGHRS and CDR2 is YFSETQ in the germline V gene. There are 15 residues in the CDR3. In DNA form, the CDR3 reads TGCGCCAGCAGCTTAGGGACAGGGGCTTTTTACGAGCAGTACTTC. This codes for CASSLGTGAFYEQYF.

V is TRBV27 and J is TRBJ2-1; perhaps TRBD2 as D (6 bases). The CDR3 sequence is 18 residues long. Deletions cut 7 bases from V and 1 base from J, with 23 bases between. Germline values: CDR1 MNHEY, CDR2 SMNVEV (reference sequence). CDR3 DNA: TGTGCCAGCAAGGCACCCTACGGGGGACTGACTTCCTACAATGAGCAGTTCTTC. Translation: CASKAPYGGLTSYNEQFF.

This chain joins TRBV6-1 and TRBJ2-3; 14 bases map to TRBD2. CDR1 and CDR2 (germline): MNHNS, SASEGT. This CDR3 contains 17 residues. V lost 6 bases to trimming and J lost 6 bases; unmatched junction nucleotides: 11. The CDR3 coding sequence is TGTGCCAGCAGGGGACTAGCGGGAGTTTCTTTTTCGGATACGCAGTATTTT. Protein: CASRGLAGVSFSDTQYF.

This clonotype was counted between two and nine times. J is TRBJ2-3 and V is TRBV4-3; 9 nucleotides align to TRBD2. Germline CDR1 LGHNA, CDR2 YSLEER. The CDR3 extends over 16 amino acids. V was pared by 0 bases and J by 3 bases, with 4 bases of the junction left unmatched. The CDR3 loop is CASSQDAGLATDTQYF. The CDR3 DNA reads TGCGCCAGCAGCCAAGATGCGGGACTAGCAACAGATACGCAGTATTTT.

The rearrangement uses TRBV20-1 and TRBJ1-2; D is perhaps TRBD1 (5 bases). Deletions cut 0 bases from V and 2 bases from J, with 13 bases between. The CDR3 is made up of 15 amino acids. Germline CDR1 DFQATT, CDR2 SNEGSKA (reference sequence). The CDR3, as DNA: TGCAGTGCTAGAGATATGGCAGGGTACAACTATGGCTACACCTTC. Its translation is CSARDMAGYNYGYTF.